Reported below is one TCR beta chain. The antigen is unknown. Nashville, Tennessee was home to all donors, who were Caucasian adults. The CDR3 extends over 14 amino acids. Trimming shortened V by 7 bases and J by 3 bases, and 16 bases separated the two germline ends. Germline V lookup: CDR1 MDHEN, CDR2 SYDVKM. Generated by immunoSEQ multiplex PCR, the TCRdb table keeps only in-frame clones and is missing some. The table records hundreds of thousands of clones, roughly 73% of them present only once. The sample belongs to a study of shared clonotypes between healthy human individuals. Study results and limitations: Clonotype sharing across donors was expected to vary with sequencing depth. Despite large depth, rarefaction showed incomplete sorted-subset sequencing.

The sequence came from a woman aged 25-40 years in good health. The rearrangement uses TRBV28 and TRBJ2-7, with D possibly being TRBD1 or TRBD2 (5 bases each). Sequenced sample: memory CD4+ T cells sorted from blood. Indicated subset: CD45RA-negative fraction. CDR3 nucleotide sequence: TGTGCCAGCACCCTGGGGGTTTCGGACTACGAGCAGTACTTC. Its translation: CASTLGVSDYEQYF. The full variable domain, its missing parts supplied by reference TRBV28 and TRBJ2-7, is DVKVTQSSRYLVKRTGEKVFLECVQDMDHENMFWYRQDPGLGLRLIYFSYDVKMKEKGDIPEGYSVSREKKERFSLILESASTNQTSMYLCASTLGVSDYEQYFGPGTRLTVT.